This paragraph reports one TCR beta chain. Sequence at one end of the junction differs from germline and may be a read error. HTBI primers from iRepertoire and Arm-PCR of CDR3 regions yielded the TCR beta libraries. TCRdb used MiXCR to reprocess the multiplex PCR reads, holding one entry per CDR3 protein. The sample carries 350,000 to 450,000 distinct CDR3 sequences, 10% to 15% recorded once. This sample was taken from a study of regulatory T cells in long-lasting Graves disease. The time point was: newly diagnosed GD, antithyroid drugs for less than 3 months. The TCR library was made from RNA that had been extracted from PBMCs in TRIzol. Each patient gave roughly 9.2 milliliters of EDTA-anticoagulated peripheral blood. CDR3 length: 15 amino acids. CDR1 is SGHDT and CDR2 is YYEEEE in the germline V gene. The sample was also linked to a second study, of T cells in Graves' hyperthyroidism and ophthalmopathy.

Sequencing used peripheral blood mononuclear cells (PBMCs), obtained at new diagnosis, from a patient treated with antithyroid drugs. The gene calls are TRBV5-6 and TRBJ2-3; D not certain. The source of this sequence is a woman aged 18 to 35 with Graves disease. The CDR3 here is CASSVDLVRTDTQYF. In nucleotides, the CDR3 is TGTGCCAGCAGCGTAGACCTAGTACGCACCGATACGCAGTATTTT.